Each of the 2 T cell receptor beta chains below was sequenced from the same sample in a study of CD8 T cells in Susac syndrome. RNA was extracted with the RNeasy kit, and a quantity of roughly 0.45 to 1 ug was reverse transcribed using random hexamers. TCRdb processed the immunoSEQ multiplex PCR reads anew with MiXCR; each CDR3 protein has one entry. The top ten clones hold 0.21% of a sample with 100,000 to 150,000 distinct CDR3 sequences, just under 95% of them seen once. The sample was CD8+ T cells from PBMCs. The receptors derive from a human donor with Susac syndrome.

The genes are TRBV5-1 and TRBJ1-5; 10 bases line up with TRBD1. Germline CDR1 and CDR2: SGHRS and YFSETQ. The CDR3 loop spans 18 amino acids. V lost 0 bases, J lost 5 bases, and 11 bases stayed unmatched. The CDR3 DNA reads TGCGCCAGCAGCTTGGCCCCCGGGACAGGGGCAGCGGATCAGCCCCAGCATTTT. Amino acids: CASSLAPGTGAADQPQHF.

This chain uses TRBV18 with TRBJ1-2, with 9 bases lining up with TRBD1. The V and J ends lost 3 bases and 6 bases, in that order; junction bases with no gene match: 14. The CDR3 has 17 residues. Germline V gene lookup returns CDR1 KGHSH and CDR2 LQKENI. The CDR3 region has the DNA TGTGCCAGCTCACCCACCGGTGACACAGGGGGCCGGGATGGCTACACCTTC. It yields the protein CASSPTGDTGGRDGYTF.